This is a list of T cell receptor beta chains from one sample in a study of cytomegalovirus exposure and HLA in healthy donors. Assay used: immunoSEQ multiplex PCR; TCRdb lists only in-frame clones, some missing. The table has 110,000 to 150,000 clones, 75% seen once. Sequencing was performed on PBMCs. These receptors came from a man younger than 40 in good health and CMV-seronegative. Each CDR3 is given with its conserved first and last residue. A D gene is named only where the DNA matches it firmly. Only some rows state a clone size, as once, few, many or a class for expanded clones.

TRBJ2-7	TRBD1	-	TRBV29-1	CSVGDSRGEQYF	TGCAGCGTCGGGGACAGTCGTGGGGAGCAGTACTTC
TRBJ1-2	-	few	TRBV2	CASSGIGENYGYTF	TGTGCCAGCAGTGGGATCGGGGAAAACTATGGCTACACCTTC
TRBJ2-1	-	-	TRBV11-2	CASSASGSYNEQFF	TGTGCCAGCAGCGCCTCGGGCTCCTACAATGAGCAGTTCTTC
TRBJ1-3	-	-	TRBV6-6	CASRFGSSGNTIYF	TGTGCCAGCAGATTCGGGAGCTCTGGAAACACCATATATTTT
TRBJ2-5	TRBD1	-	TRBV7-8	CASSSDRVETQYF	TGTGCCAGCAGCTCTGACAGGGTCGAGACCCAGTACTTC
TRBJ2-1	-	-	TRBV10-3	CAISESVASYNEQFF	TGTGCCATCAGTGAGTCGGTAGCGTCCTACAATGAGCAGTTCTTC
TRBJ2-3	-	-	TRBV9	CASSVGIGGTDTQYF	TGTGCCAGCAGCGTAGGCATAGGGGGCACAGATACGCAGTATTTT
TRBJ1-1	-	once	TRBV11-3	CASSLGQGELAEAFF	TGTGCCAGCAGCTTAGGGCAGGGCGAGTTGGCTGAAGCTTTCTTT
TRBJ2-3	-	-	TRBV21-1	CASSKAERTGGGADTQYF	TGTGCCAGCAGCAAAGCGGAAAGGACAGGGGGCGGCGCAGATACGCAGTATTTT
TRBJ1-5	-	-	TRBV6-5	CASSYSVRSNQPQHF	TGTGCCAGCAGTTACTCTGTACGGAGCAATCAGCCCCAGCATTTT
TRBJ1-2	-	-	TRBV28	CATSSPRTGYGYTF	TGTGCCACCTCCAGCCCCAGAACAGGCTATGGCTACACCTTC
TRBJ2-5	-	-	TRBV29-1	CSVGGLGGALETQYF	TGCAGCGTTGGGGGTTTGGGGGGGGCACTGGAGACCCAGTACTTC
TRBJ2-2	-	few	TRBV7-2	CASSFGNRNTGELFF	TGTGCCAGCAGCTTCGGTAACAGGAACACCGGGGAGCTGTTTTTT
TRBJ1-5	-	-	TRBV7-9	CASSSRRVNQPQHF	TGTGCCAGCAGCTCCCGGAGGGTCAATCAGCCCCAGCATTTT
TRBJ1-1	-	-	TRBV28	CASSDFRDTEAFF	TGTGCCAGCAGTGACTTCCGGGACACTGAAGCTTTCTTT
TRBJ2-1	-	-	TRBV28	CASSLLRAGNEQFF	TGTGCCAGCAGTTTATTGAGGGCGGGCAATGAGCAGTTCTTC
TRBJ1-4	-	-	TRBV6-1	CASSDAIGTNEKLFF	TGTGCCAGCAGTGACGCCATTGGCACTAATGAAAAACTGTTTTTT
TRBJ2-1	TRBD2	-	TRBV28	CASGETSGGADEQFF	TGTGCCAGCGGCGAAACTAGCGGGGGGGCCGACGAGCAGTTCTTC
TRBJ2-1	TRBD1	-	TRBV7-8	CASRGQKLYNEQFF	TGTGCCAGCAGGGGACAGAAACTCTACAATGAGCAGTTCTTC
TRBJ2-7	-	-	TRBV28	CASSLRGASPEQYF	TGTGCCAGCAGTTTACGGGGGGCGTCCCCAGAGCAGTACTTC
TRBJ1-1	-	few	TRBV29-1	CSVESGQVAQSF	TGCAGCGTTGAAAGCGGTCAAGTAGCACAGTCGTTT
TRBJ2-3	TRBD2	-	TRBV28	CAYSQREGSGGTDTQYF	TGTGCCTACAGCCAGCGGGAGGGGTCTGGGGGCACAGATACGCAGTATTTT
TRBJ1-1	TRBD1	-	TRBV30	CAWSPPQGATAFF	TGTGCCTGGAGTCCCCCACAGGGGGCGACGGCTTTCTTT
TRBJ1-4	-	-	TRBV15	CATSRAGANEKLFF	TGTGCCACCAGCAGAGCCGGTGCTAATGAAAAACTGTTTTTT
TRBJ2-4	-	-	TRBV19	CASSAYRGGKNIQYF	TGTGCCAGTAGTGCCTACAGGGGAGGCAAAAACATTCAGTACTTC
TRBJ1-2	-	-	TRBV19	CASSILDSDYGYTF	TGTGCCAGTAGTATACTGGACAGTGACTATGGCTACACCTTC
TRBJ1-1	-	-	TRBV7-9	CASSLFPTAGATEAFF	TGTGCCAGCAGCTTATTCCCTACTGCGGGGGCCACTGAAGCTTTCTTT
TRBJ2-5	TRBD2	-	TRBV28	CASSLLGGRATETQYF	TGTGCCAGCAGCCTTTTGGGTGGGAGGGCCACGGAGACCCAGTACTTC
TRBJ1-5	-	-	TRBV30	CAWSEGPQPQHF	TGTGCCTGGAGTGAGGGGCCTCAGCCCCAGCATTTT
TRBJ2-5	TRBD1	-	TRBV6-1	CATVFGGQVKTQYF	TGTGCCACCGTATTTGGGGGACAGGTGAAGACCCAGTACTTC
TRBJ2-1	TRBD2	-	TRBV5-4	CASSLDSGGAYFGNEQFF	TGTGCCAGCAGCTTGGATAGCGGGGGGGCCTACTTCGGAAATGAGCAGTTCTTC
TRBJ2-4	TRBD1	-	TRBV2	CASNYRGESKNSQYF	TGTGCCAGCAACTACAGGGGGGAGAGCAAAAACAGTCAGTACTTC
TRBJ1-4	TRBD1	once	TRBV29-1	CSVLSGQGNEKLFF	TGCAGCGTTCTCTCGGGACAGGGAAATGAAAAACTGTTTTTT
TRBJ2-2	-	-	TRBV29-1	CSVEAGTSTGELFF	TGCAGCGTTGAAGCAGGGACTTCCACCGGGGAGCTGTTTTTT
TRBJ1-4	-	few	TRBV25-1	CASSLEWQGKGKLFF	TGTGCCAGCAGTTTAGAGTGGCAGGGTAAAGGAAAACTGTTTTTT
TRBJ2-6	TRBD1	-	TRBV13	CASSQRTGANPGANVLTF	TGTGCCAGCAGCCAACGGACAGGGGCGAACCCTGGGGCCAACGTCCTGACTTTC